What follows are 30 T cell receptor beta chains derived from one specimen sequenced in a study of T-cell memory formation after mild COVID-19. TCRdb reprocessed the 5' RACE reads with MiXCR, giving one entry per CDR3 protein. The sample has around 250,000 distinct CDR3 sequences; more than 8% are singletons. The sample comprised PBMCs or a T cell subset sorted from them (not recorded which). The source of these receptors is a man aged 18-30 years who had mild COVID-19 (a few samples of this study predate the infection). Cell type and time point are not known.

In this sample, this clonotype turned up a few times. The chain links TRBV10-3 to TRBJ1-1; D is undetermined. The germline V gene has CDR1 ENHRY and CDR2 SYGVKD. This CDR3 spans 13 amino acids. Trimming stripped 1 base from V and 5 bases from J, with 8 bases between. CDR3 residues: CAISEFPSTEAFF. As DNA, the CDR3 is TGTGCCATCAGTGAGTTCCCTTCAACTGAAGCTTTCTTT.

The chain joins TRBV7-8 to TRBJ2-7; D is ambiguous. Trimming stripped 5 bases from V and 2 bases from J, with 10 bases between. CDR3 length equals 13 residues. Per the germline V gene, CDR1 is SGHVS and CDR2 is FQNEAQ. The CDR3 DNA is TGTGCCAGCAGCCCCAGGCTAGCCTACGAGCAGTACTTC. Amino acid sequence: CASSPRLAYEQYF.

The CDR3 bases are TGCGCCAGCAGCCAAGATACAAGGGCCTGGACCGGGGAGCTGTTTTTT. Its translation is CASSQDTRAWTGELFF. This sequence joins TRBV4-3 and TRBJ2-2, with D uncertain. Per the germline V gene, CDR1 is LGHNA and CDR2 is YSLEER. The V end lost 0 bases, the J end lost 5 bases, and 13 bases lay between the germline ends. This CDR3 has 16 amino acids.

This clonotype came up a few times. The chain carries TRBV5-1 and TRBJ2-4; 8 nucleotides agree with TRBD1. This CDR3 has 14 amino acids. Per the germline V gene, CDR1 is SGHRS and CDR2 is YFSETQ. V lost 3 bases, J lost 7 bases, and 6 bases stayed unmatched. DNA for the CDR3: TGCGCCAGCAGCTCCGGGACAGGAGGGAACATTCAGTACTTC. Its translation is CASSSGTGGNIQYF. Full variable domain (outside the CDR3, taken from reference TRBV5-1 and TRBJ2-4): KAGVTQTPRYLIKTRGQQVTLSCSPISGHRSVSWYQQTPGQGLQFLFEYFSETQRNKGNFPGRFSGRQFSNSRSEMNVSTLELGDSALYLCASSSGTGGNIQYFGAGTRLSVL.

This clonotype was seen many times. The rearrangement links TRBV11-2 to TRBJ2-3; 11 bases agree with TRBD2. Germline assignment: CDR1 SGHAT and CDR2 FQNNGV. The CDR3 extends over 16 amino acids. The junction had 7 bases not matched to a gene; V was cut back by 2 bases and J by 6 bases. The CDR3 reads CASSLRWTSGRDTQYF. The CDR3 DNA follows: TGTGCCAGCAGCTTAAGGTGGACTAGCGGGCGGGATACGCAGTATTTT. The variable domain in full, completed from reference TRBV11-2 and TRBJ2-3, reads EAGVAQSPRYKIIEKRQSVAFWCNPISGHATLYWYQQILGQGPKLLIQFQNNGVVDDSQLPKDRFSAERLKGVDSTLKIQPAKLEDSAVYLCASSLRWTSGRDTQYFGPGTRLTVL.

The chain joins TRBV6-6 to TRBJ2-3; tentatively, D is TRBD2 (6 bases). Trimming stripped 2 bases from V and 0 bases from J, with 9 bases between. The CDR3 length is 15 residues. Germline assignment: CDR1 MNHNY and CDR2 SVGAGI (reference sequence). The CDR3 DNA sequence: TGTGCCAGCAGTTACGGGACTGCTAGCACAGATACGCAGTATTTT. Its protein product is CASSYGTASTDTQYF.

This clonotype came up a few times. The V gene is TRBV18, the J gene TRBJ1-1, with 9 bases lining up with TRBD1. V shed 11 bases, J shed 1 base, and the junction held 8 bases outside the gene matches. The CDR3 is 14 residues long. Germline assignment: CDR1 KGHSH and CDR2 LQKENI. CDR3 loop: CAGRRTGANTEAFF. The CDR3 DNA is TGTGCCGGGCGACGGACAGGGGCGAACACTGAAGCTTTCTTT.

The chain employs TRBV25-1 and TRBJ1-5, with D perhaps matching TRBD1 (5 bases). The CDR3 is 13 residues long. V was shortened by 2 bases and J by 7 bases, with 9 bases between the two germline ends. The V gene's germline CDR1 is MGHDK and CDR2 SYGVNS. CDR3 loop: CASSEPGNQPQHF. For the CDR3, the DNA is TGTGCCAGCAGTGAACCAGGGAACCAGCCCCAGCATTTT.

This clonotype was picked up many times. V gene TRBV4-3 combines with J gene TRBJ2-7; D remains unclear. The germline V gene encodes CDR1 LGHNA and CDR2 YSLEER. The CDR3 covers 12 residues. Trimming left V 1 base short and J 6 bases short, with 7 bases between. CDR3 region: CASSQGGSEQYF. CDR3 bases: TGCGCCAGCAGCCAAGGAGGCTCCGAGCAGTACTTC.

The rearrangement joins TRBV5-1 to TRBJ2-2, with D maybe TRBD1 (6 bases). V dropped 4 bases and J dropped 1 base, with 11 bases sitting between them. Germline values: CDR1 SGHRS, CDR2 YFSETQ. This CDR3 spans 15 amino acids. The CDR3 DNA reads TGCGCCAGCAGCCGGCGACAGGAGAACACCGGGGAGCTGTTTTTT. This gives the protein CASSRRQENTGELFF. The variable domain in full, completed from reference TRBV5-1 and TRBJ2-2, reads KAGVTQTPRYLIKTRGQQVTLSCSPISGHRSVSWYQQTPGQGLQFLFEYFSETQRNKGNFPGRFSGRQFSNSRSEMNVSTLELGDSALYLCASSRRQENTGELFFGEGSRLTVL.

The chain has TRBV18 and TRBJ1-1; D remains unclear. In germline, CDR1 is KGHSH, CDR2 LQKENI. Trimming stripped 8 bases from V and 1 base from J, with 11 bases between. The CDR3 is made up of 13 amino acids. The CDR3 loop is CASRRQENTEAFF. Written as DNA, the CDR3 is TGTGCCAGCCGTCGGCAGGAGAACACTGAAGCTTTCTTT.

The genes are TRBV5-1 and TRBJ2-3, with a weak D call TRBD2 (5 bases). Germline CDR1 SGHRS, CDR2 YFSETQ. This CDR3 comprises 14 residues. The V end was cut by 4 bases, the J end by 1 base, with 10 bases between. The CDR3 reads CASSLSSGTDTQYF. The CDR3 DNA is TGCGCCAGCAGCCTTAGTAGCGGCACAGATACGCAGTATTTT. Drawing the rest from reference TRBV5-1 and TRBJ2-3, the complete variable domain is KAGVTQTPRYLIKTRGQQVTLSCSPISGHRSVSWYQQTPGQGLQFLFEYFSETQRNKGNFPGRFSGRQFSNSRSEMNVSTLELGDSALYLCASSLSSGTDTQYFGPGTRLTVL.

This clonotype was observed a few times. The chain is built from TRBV18 and TRBJ2-5, with 7 bases identical to TRBD1. With 5 bases clipped from V and 1 base from J, the junction kept 7 bases outside the gene matches. Germline CDR1 and CDR2: KGHSH and LQKENI. CDR3 length: 15 amino acids. For the CDR3, the DNA is TGTGCCAGCTCAGAACAGGGGTTGCCCCAAGAGACCCAGTACTTC. This translates into CASSEQGLPQETQYF.

The chain is built from TRBV20-1 and TRBJ1-5, with 7 bases that match TRBD1. V lost 3 bases and J lost 12; bases outside the gene matches: 8. CDR1 is DFQATT and CDR2 is SNEGSKA in the germline V gene (reference sequence). The CDR3 spans 12 residues. The CDR3 spells CSASPPGQSQHF. In DNA form, the CDR3 reads TGCAGTGCTAGTCCTCCGGGACAGAGCCAGCATTTT.

This clonotype was recorded a few times. The chain couples TRBV12-3 or TRBV12-4 to TRBJ2-1; 7 nucleotides align to TRBD1. CDR3 length: 14 amino acids. J lost 2 bases, V lost 7 bases, and 5 bases had no gene match. The CDR3 sequence: CASTFGQAYNEQFF. In DNA, the CDR3 is TGTGCCAGCACCTTCGGACAGGCCTACAATGAGCAGTTCTTC.

This chain uses TRBV7-6 with TRBJ2-3; no clear D gene. V was clipped by 0 bases and J by 3 bases, with 16 bases between them. Looked up from germline, CDR1 is SGHVS and CDR2 is FNYEAQ. This CDR3 contains 17 residues. CDR3 in amino acids: CASSLAVLGYLTDTQYF. The DNA of the CDR3 is TGTGCCAGCAGCTTAGCCGTCTTGGGGTATTTGACAGATACGCAGTATTTT. Variable domain in full (rest from reference TRBV7-6 and TRBJ2-3): GAGVSQSPRYKVTKRGQDVALRCDPISGHVSLYWYRQALGQGPEFLTYFNYEAQQDKSGLPNDRFSAERPEGSISTLTIQRTEQRDSAMYRCASSLAVLGYLTDTQYFGPGTRLTVL.

This clonotype was picked up many times. The DNA for the CDR3 is TGCGCCAGCAGCTTGAGAGGGGCGGTGAACACTGAAGCTTTCTTT. Encoded protein: CASSLRGAVNTEAFF. V gene TRBV5-1 combines with J gene TRBJ1-1; weak D call: TRBD1 (5 bases). This CDR3 comprises 15 residues. V gave up 1 base and J gave up 0 bases, with 10 bases separating them. CDR1 SGHRS and CDR2 YFSETQ come from the germline V gene.

This clonotype was seen at least ten times. V and J are TRBV7-2 and TRBJ2-3, with D possibly being TRBD1 (5 bases). CDR1 and CDR2 from the germline V gene are SGHTA and FQGNSA. V was clipped by 1 base and J by 0 bases, with 11 bases between them. The CDR3 runs 16 residues. Here the CDR3 reads CASSLGGRVSTDTQYF. The CDR3, as DNA: TGTGCCAGCAGCTTAGGGGGCCGGGTTAGCACAGATACGCAGTATTTT.

This clonotype was seen only a few times. The chain carries TRBV9 and TRBJ2-2; 12 positions agree with TRBD1. This CDR3 has 16 amino acids. CDR1 SGDLS and CDR2 YYNGEE come from the germline V gene. V lost 3 bases and J lost 6; bases outside the gene matches: 6. The CDR3 protein is CASSEGQGALAGELFF. DNA of the CDR3: TGTGCCAGCAGCGAGGGACAGGGGGCCCTCGCCGGGGAGCTGTTTTTT.

CDR3 loop: CASSSRGPRETQYF. Here the CDR3 DNA reads TGTGCCAGCAGCTCCAGGGGGCCTAGGGAGACCCAGTACTTC. The gene calls are TRBV7-9 and TRBJ2-5; 8 nucleotides agree with TRBD1. With 4 bases clipped from V and 5 bases from J, the junction kept 6 bases outside the gene matches. CDR1 SEHNR and CDR2 FQNEAQ come from the germline V gene (reference sequence). The CDR3 covers 14 residues.

The chain carries TRBV28 and TRBJ2-5, with D possibly matching TRBD2 (7 bases). Trimming left V 9 bases short and J 4 bases short, with 15 bases between. The CDR3 totals 13 residues. CDR1 and CDR2 (germline): MDHEN, SYDVKM. In nucleotides, the CDR3 is TGTGCCAGTGTGACGGGGGGCTCAGAGACCCAGTACTTC. Its protein is CASVTGGSETQYF.

This clonotype appeared a few times. V usage is TRBV6-2 or TRBV6-3 and J usage is TRBJ2-1, with TRBD2 identical over 11 bases. Germline assignment: CDR1 MNHEY and CDR2 SVGEGT. There are 18 residues in the CDR3. V gave up 0 bases and J gave up 0 bases; unmatched junction bases: 4. This chain's CDR3 is CASSYSLAGGNSYNEQFF. The CDR3 nucleotides are TGTGCCAGCAGTTACTCCCTAGCGGGGGGTAACTCCTACAATGAGCAGTTCTTC.

The V gene is TRBV24-1, the J gene TRBJ2-1, with 11 bases that match TRBD2. The CDR3 runs to 15 residues. CDR1 is KGHDR, CDR2 SFDVKD, per germline. V shed 5 bases, J shed 7 bases, and the junction held 6 bases outside the gene matches. The DNA for the CDR3 is TGTGCCACCAGTGGGGTAGCGGGGGGGCGGAATGAGCAGTTCTTC. This sequence encodes CATSGVAGGRNEQFF.

This clonotype was observed many times. The J gene is TRBJ1-6, the V gene TRBV5-4; D unresolved. Germline loops: CDR1 SGHNT, CDR2 YYREEE (reference sequence). Between the trimmed V and J ends, which lost 4 bases and 14 bases, there was a span of 22 bases. The CDR3 extends over 15 amino acids. The CDR3 loop reads CASSPGLEHGFSLHF. The CDR3 DNA sequence: TGTGCCAGCAGCCCCGGGTTGGAACACGGTTTTTCCCTCCACTTT.

This clonotype came up a few times. The V gene is TRBV2, the J gene TRBJ2-7, with D possibly TRBD1 on 5 matching bases. CDR3 length: 13 residues. V shed 7 bases and J shed 0 bases, with 10 bases lying between them. Germline V lookup: CDR1 SNHLY, CDR2 FYNNEI. The CDR3 DNA reads TGTGCCAGCACCCCGGACAACTCCTACGAGCAGTACTTC. Protein sequence: CASTPDNSYEQYF.

This clonotype was counted a few times. The V and J genes are TRBV27 and TRBJ2-5; 7 bases agree with TRBD2. V shed 2 bases and J 1 base; nucleotides not matched to a gene: 10. In germline, CDR1 is MNHEY, CDR2 SMNVEV (reference sequence). There are 17 residues in the CDR3. The CDR3, as DNA: TGTGCCAGCAGTTTAAAGCGGGACGGGTTCTCCCAAGAGACCCAGTACTTC. As protein: CASSLKRDGFSQETQYF.

This clonotype was detected only a few times. The chain is built from TRBV5-1 and TRBJ2-1, with TRBD1 matching over 7 bases. Trimming at V came to 2 bases and at J to 1 base, leaving 3 bases not matched to a gene. CDR3 size: 15 residues. Germline assignment: CDR1 SGHRS and CDR2 YFSETQ. The CDR3 sequence: CASSLGGRSYNEQFF. CDR3 bases: TGCGCCAGCAGCTTAGGGGGCCGGTCCTACAATGAGCAGTTCTTC. Full variable domain (remainder filled in from reference TRBV5-1 and TRBJ2-1): KAGVTQTPRYLIKTRGQQVTLSCSPISGHRSVSWYQQTPGQGLQFLFEYFSETQRNKGNFPGRFSGRQFSNSRSEMNVSTLELGDSALYLCASSLGGRSYNEQFFGPGTRLTVL.

The chain carries TRBV27 and TRBJ2-2; D is undetermined. Trimming pared 1 base from V and 1 base from J, leaving 13 bases between. The CDR3 is made up of 17 amino acids. Per the germline V gene, CDR1 is MNHEY and CDR2 is SMNVEV (reference sequence). This CDR3 is CASSLYEETLNTGELFF. CDR3 in DNA: TGTGCCAGCAGTTTATATGAGGAGACCCTGAACACCGGGGAGCTGTTTTTT.

V usage is TRBV7-2 and J usage is TRBJ1-1; D may be TRBD1 (5 bases). CDR3 size: 15 residues. Germline-derived CDR1 and CDR2 are SGHTA and FQGNSA. Deletions cut 5 bases from V and 1 base from J, with 14 bases between. This chain's CDR3 is CASSARVMGNTEAFF. The CDR3 DNA follows: TGTGCCAGCAGCGCCAGGGTCATGGGGAACACTGAAGCTTTCTTT.

This clonotype occurred a few times. V gene TRBV20-1 combines with J gene TRBJ2-5; 8 bases agree with TRBD1. Germline assignment: CDR1 DFQATT and CDR2 SNEGSKA (reference sequence). The CDR3 length is 13 residues. The trim removed 4 bases at V and 4 bases at J, leaving 5 bases unmatched. The CDR3 protein is CSATRQGTETQYF. DNA for the CDR3: TGCAGTGCTACCCGACAGGGGACAGAGACCCAGTACTTC.